This T cell receptor (beta chain) was recovered during a study of OX40 agonist ivuxolimab in advanced cancers. The wider study: While on treatment, patients had intravenous ivuxolimab at 0.01 to 10 mg/kg every 2 weeks. Prior anti-PD-1, anti-PD-L1 or anti-CTLA-4 therapy was allowed; 40% to 50% had some.

V shed 0 bases and J shed 1 base, with 7 bases lying between them. This CDR3 has 15 amino acids. In germline, CDR1 is LGHNA, CDR2 YNFKEQ. Assay: immunoSEQ multiplex PCR; the TCRdb copy retains only in-frame clones and omits some. This sample has 65,000 or so clones, with 80% to 95% found just once. General study results and limits: Also showing low normalized T-cell clonal expansion were some of the nonresponders.

This clone showed up just once. What it recognizes is unknown. The source material was CD4+ or CD8+ T cells sorted from blood, sampled in a trial of the OX40 agonist ivuxolimab. The receptor was isolated from an adult with an advanced solid tumor such as melanoma, head and neck, liver or kidney cancer. The chain combines TRBV4-2 with TRBJ2-1, with D possibly being TRBD2 (5 bases). The CDR3 loop reads CASSQDEGSYNEQFF. CDR3 in DNA: TGTGCCAGCAGCCAAGATGAGGGATCCTACAATGAGCAGTTCTTC.